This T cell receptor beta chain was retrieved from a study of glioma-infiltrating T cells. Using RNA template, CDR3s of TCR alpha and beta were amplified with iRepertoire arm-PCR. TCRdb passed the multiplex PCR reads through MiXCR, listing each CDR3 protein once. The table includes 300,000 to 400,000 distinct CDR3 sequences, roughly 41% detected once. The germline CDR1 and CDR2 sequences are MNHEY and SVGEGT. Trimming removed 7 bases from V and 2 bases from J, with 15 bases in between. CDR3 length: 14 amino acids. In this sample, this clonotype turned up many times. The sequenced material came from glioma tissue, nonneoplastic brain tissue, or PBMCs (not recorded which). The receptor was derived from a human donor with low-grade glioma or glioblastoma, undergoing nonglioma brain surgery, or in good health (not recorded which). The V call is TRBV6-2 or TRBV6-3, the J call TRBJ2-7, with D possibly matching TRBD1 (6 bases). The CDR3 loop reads CASIRTVNTYEQYF. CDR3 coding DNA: TGTGCCAGCATCCGGACAGTGAACACCTACGAGCAGTACTTC.